These 26 T cell receptor beta chains came from one sample sequenced in a study of regulatory T cells in long-lasting Graves disease. Assembly of TCR beta libraries relied on iRepertoire HTBI primers together with Arm-PCR of CDR3 regions. One entry per CDR3 protein, called by TCRdb with MiXCR from the multiplex PCR reads. This sample yields some 460,000 distinct CDR3 sequences, of which around 16% are seen a single time; over 9% belongs to the top ten. The time point was: newly diagnosed GD, antithyroid drugs for less than 3 months. RNA isolated from PBMCs was used to make the TCR library. These data were likewise used in another study, on T cells in Graves' hyperthyroidism and ophthalmopathy.

Sequenced here: peripheral blood mononuclear cells (PBMCs), sampled at new diagnosis, from a patient treated with antithyroid drugs. These receptors originate from a man in his forties or fifties with Graves disease.

The chain is built from TRBV5-5 and TRBJ1-5; a possible D gene is TRBD1 (5 bases). The germline V gene encodes CDR1 SGHKS and CDR2 YYEKEE (reference sequence). Trimming took off 4 bases at V and 5 bases at J, with 16 bases between the two ends. This CDR3 has 15 residues. CDR3 amino acids: CASSRRVIWDQPQHF. The DNA for the CDR3 is TGTGCCAGCAGCCGCAGGGTAATATGGGATCAGCCCCAGCATTTT. Full variable domain (remainder filled in from reference TRBV5-5 and TRBJ1-5): DAGVTQSPTHLIKTRGQQVTLRCSPISGHKSVSWYQQVLGQGPQFIFQYYEKEERGRGNFPDRFSARQFPNYSSELNVNALLLGDSALYLCASSRRVIWDQPQHFGDGTRLSIL.

This clonotype appeared many times. The genes are TRBV30 and TRBJ1-6; TRBD1 agrees at 7 bases. CDR1 and CDR2 from the germline V gene are GTSNPN and SVGIG (reference sequence). The CDR3 is 14 residues long. V lost 4 bases and J lost 7; bases outside the gene matches: 7. The CDR3 nucleotides are TGTGCCTGGATAGAGGGACAGAAAAATTCACCCCTCCACTTT. Amino acids: CAWIEGQKNSPLHF.

The V and J genes are TRBV2 and TRBJ2-7; 12 bases map to TRBD1. After removal of 10 bases from V and 1 base from J, the junction contained 8 bases not matched to a gene. Germline V gene sequence: CDR1 SNHLY, CDR2 FYNNEI. The length of the CDR3 is 15 residues. The chain's CDR3 is CATLPGQGASYEQYF. The CDR3 DNA reads TGTGCCACCCTCCCGGGACAGGGGGCATCCTACGAGCAGTACTTC.

The table lists this clonotype with a few counts. This chain connects TRBV10-1 to TRBJ2-7; no reliable D call. This CDR3 comprises 13 residues. Trimming left V 2 bases short and J 5 bases short, with 10 bases between. CDR1 is WNHNN and CDR2 is SYGVQD in the germline V gene (reference sequence). The CDR3 protein is CASSEVPTDEQYF. In DNA, the CDR3 is TGCGCCAGCAGTGAGGTTCCGACGGACGAGCAGTACTTC.

In its sample, this clonotype was seen many times. The gene calls are TRBV3-1 and TRBJ2-1; TRBD2 matches at 10 bases. CDR3 length: 18 amino acids. V dropped 2 bases and J dropped 0; count of bases not matched to a gene: 7. The germline V gene encodes CDR1 LGHDT and CDR2 YNNKEL (reference sequence). CDR3 bases: TGTGCCAGCAGCCAATTTAAACTAGCGGGAAGCTCCTACAATGAGCAGTTCTTC. As protein: CASSQFKLAGSSYNEQFF.

This clonotype was found a few times. The gene calls are TRBV12-3 or TRBV12-4 and TRBJ2-5, with 8 bases fitting TRBD1. Trimming removed 4 bases from V and 5 bases from J; junction bases left unmatched: 6. The CDR3 is 14 residues long. Here the CDR3 DNA reads TGTGCCAGCAGTTGGACAGGGATTGGTGAGACCCAGTACTTC. Amino acid sequence: CASSWTGIGETQYF.

Many counts were recorded for this clonotype. The chain has TRBV10-3 and TRBJ2-7, with 10 bases aligning to TRBD1. CDR3 size: 13 residues. Trimming took 8 bases from V and 8 from J; bases not matched to a gene: 9. Germline V gene data show CDR1 as ENHRY and CDR2 as SYGVKD. The CDR3 reads CAIAGQGDNKQYF. CDR3 DNA: TGTGCCATCGCAGGACAGGGGGATAACAAGCAGTACTTC.

This clonotype was counted between two and nine times. This sequence joins TRBV10-3 and TRBJ1-4; TRBD1 might be the D (5 bases). Germline V lookup: CDR1 ENHRY, CDR2 SYGVKD. The CDR3 runs 16 residues. V lost 0 bases and J lost 5, with 13 bases in between. This CDR3 reads CAISESLGTENEKLFF. The CDR3 nucleotides are TGTGCCATCAGTGAGTCTCTCGGGACGGAAAATGAAAAACTGTTTTTT.

This clonotype was observed many times. The chain links TRBV27 to TRBJ1-1, with 9 bases that match TRBD1. The trim removed 5 bases at V and 4 bases at J, leaving 11 bases unmatched. The CDR3 extends over 16 amino acids. Germline V gene data show CDR1 as MNHEY and CDR2 as SMNVEV (reference sequence). CDR3: CASSTYRGRLGTEAFF. CDR3 coding DNA: TGTGCCAGCAGTACCTACAGGGGGCGGTTAGGCACTGAAGCTTTCTTT.

This clonotype appeared a few times. This rearrangement joins TRBV20-1 to TRBJ2-3, with TRBD2 matching 13 bases. After removal of 2 bases from V and 3 bases from J, the junction contained 11 bases not matched to a gene. Germline CDR1 and CDR2: DFQATT and SNEGSKA (reference sequence). The CDR3 is 18 amino acids. As DNA, the CDR3 is TGCAGTGCTAGACGAACTAGCGGGAGGGCCCAAGCGACAGATACGCAGTATTTT. Protein: CSARRTSGRAQATDTQYF.

Ten or more counts support this clonotype. This chain uses TRBV3-1 with TRBJ2-5; the match to TRBD2 covers 11 bases. This CDR3 contains 16 residues. Germline CDR1 reads LGHDT; CDR2 reads YNNKEL (reference sequence). Trimming at V came to 2 bases and at J to 4 bases, leaving 6 bases not matched to a gene. CDR3 nucleotides: TGTGCCAGCAGCCAAATTAGCGGGAGGGCCAGAGAGACCCAGTACTTC. This encodes CASSQISGRARETQYF.

The chain employs TRBV29-1 and TRBJ2-5; D is perhaps TRBD1 (6 bases). Germline values: CDR1 SQVTM, CDR2 ANQGSEA. The CDR3 runs to 12 residues. V lost 6 bases to trimming and J lost 2 bases, with 10 bases between them. The DNA for the CDR3 is TGCAGCGTCGCGACAGGTCAAGAGACCCAGTACTTC. This encodes CSVATGQETQYF.

The sample holds many counts of this clonotype. V and J are TRBV30 and TRBJ2-1; a weak D match, TRBD2 (5 bases). The CDR3 covers 12 residues. Germline CDR1 is GTSNPN and CDR2 is SVGIG (reference sequence). V was shortened by 0 bases and J by 10 bases, with 10 bases between the two germline ends. The CDR3 DNA sequence: TGTGCCTGGAGTGTCCCAGCGGTCGAGCAGTTCTTC. As protein: CAWSVPAVEQFF.

This clonotype was detected ten times or more. V usage is TRBV24-1 and J usage is TRBJ1-5, with a possible D match to TRBD1 (5 bases). This CDR3 has 14 residues. Trimming pared 4 bases from V and 3 bases from J, leaving 9 bases between. The germline gives CDR1 KGHDR, CDR2 SFDVKD. The chain's CDR3 is CATSDPDNNQPQHF. The DNA for the CDR3 is TGTGCCACCAGTGACCCGGACAACAATCAGCCCCAGCATTTT.

The sample holds many counts of this clonotype. This chain joins TRBV20-1 and TRBJ1-5; a weak D match, TRBD1 (6 bases). Germline V gives CDR1 DFQATT, CDR2 SNEGSKA (reference sequence). This CDR3 spans 12 amino acids. Trimming stripped 3 bases from V and 4 bases from J, with 7 bases between. This CDR3 reads CSASQGNQPQHF. CDR3 coding DNA: TGCAGTGCTAGCCAGGGGAATCAGCCCCAGCATTTT.

This clonotype was counted ten times or more. This chain uses TRBV28 with TRBJ2-7, with D hard to call. The germline V gene encodes CDR1 MDHEN and CDR2 SYDVKM. The CDR3 consists of 12 residues. Trimming took off 6 bases at V and 1 base at J, with 7 bases between the two ends. CDR3 bases: TGTGCCAGCAGGGTAGGATCCTACGAGCAGTACTTC. Protein: CASRVGSYEQYF.

This clonotype was seen ten or more times. J is TRBJ2-1 and V is TRBV7-6; TRBD1 matches at 7 bases. This CDR3 has 14 amino acids. Germline V gives CDR1 SGHVS, CDR2 FNYEAQ. The ends lost 4 bases at V and 8 bases at J; junction bases unmatched: 8. The CDR3 sequence: CASSSRDRSDEQFF. CDR3 DNA sequence: TGTGCCAGCAGCTCCCGGGACAGATCGGATGAGCAGTTCTTC. The full variable domain, with the rest looked up from reference TRBV7-6 and TRBJ2-1, is GAGVSQSPRYKVTKRGQDVALRCDPISGHVSLYWYRQALGQGPEFLTYFNYEAQQDKSGLPNDRFSAERPEGSISTLTIQRTEQRDSAMYRCASSSRDRSDEQFFGPGTRLTVL.

This clonotype was seen repeatedly, ten times or more. The chain combines TRBV25-1 with TRBJ2-1; D tentatively reads TRBD1 or TRBD2 (6 bases each). CDR1 is MGHDK, CDR2 SYGVNS, per germline. Trimming removed 3 bases from V and 0 bases from J, with 15 bases in between. CDR3 length: 17 amino acids. The CDR3 protein is CASSDSRGEHSYNEQFF. For the CDR3, the DNA is TGTGCCAGCAGTGATAGTAGGGGGGAACACTCCTACAATGAGCAGTTCTTC. The complete variable domain, with remaining parts taken from reference TRBV25-1 and TRBJ2-1, reads EADIYQTPRYLVIGTGKKITLECSQTMGHDKMYWYQQDPGMELHLIHYSYGVNSTEKGDLSSESTVSRIRTEHFPLTLESARPSHTSQYLCASSDSRGEHSYNEQFFGPGTRLTVL.

This clonotype was seen at least ten times. The chain couples TRBV7-9 to TRBJ2-1, with D hard to call. Germline lookup yields CDR1 SEHNR and CDR2 FQNEAQ (reference sequence). This CDR3 is 16 amino acids long. With 4 bases removed from V and 0 bases from J, the gap between germline ends came to 13 bases. The CDR3 sequence is CASSSMQLSSYNEQFF. The CDR3 nucleotides are TGTGCCAGCAGCTCTATGCAGTTAAGCTCCTACAATGAGCAGTTCTTC.

This clonotype has at least ten counts. V is TRBV27 and J is TRBJ2-3; 7 bases fit TRBD1. The CDR3 runs 16 residues. Germline V gene lookup returns CDR1 MNHEY and CDR2 SMNVEV (reference sequence). Losses at the gene ends were 6 bases for V and 3 bases for J; bases not matched to a gene: 12. This CDR3 reads CASRSRTGVGTDTQYF. The CDR3 DNA reads as TGTGCCAGCAGGTCTAGAACAGGGGTAGGGACAGATACGCAGTATTTT.

Many counts were recorded for this clonotype. This sequence joins TRBV18 and TRBJ1-4; the match to TRBD1 covers 9 bases. With 3 bases clipped from V and 4 bases from J, the junction kept 0 bases outside the gene matches. Germline values: CDR1 KGHSH, CDR2 LQKENI. This CDR3 is 14 amino acids long. The DNA for the CDR3 is TGTGCCAGCTCACCGACAGGGGGTAATGAAAAACTGTTTTTT. The encoded protein is CASSPTGGNEKLFF.

V gene TRBV4-2 combines with J gene TRBJ2-7; TRBD2 matches at 12 bases. Per the germline V gene, CDR1 is LGHNA and CDR2 is YNFKEQ. V was pared by 0 bases and J by 0 bases, with 6 bases of the junction left unmatched. This CDR3 has 18 residues. Here the CDR3 reads CASSQDSGLAGRSYEQYF. CDR3 nucleotide sequence: TGTGCCAGCAGCCAAGATTCGGGACTAGCGGGCCGCTCCTACGAGCAGTACTTC.

This clonotype occurred a few times. This chain uses TRBV30 with TRBJ2-3; weak D call: TRBD2 (6 bases). V lost 0 bases and J lost 3, with 10 bases in between. Germline CDR1 reads GTSNPN; CDR2 reads SVGIG (reference sequence). CDR3 length equals 14 residues. The DNA of the CDR3 is TGTGCCTGGAGTGTTGGGCGGGGTACAGATACGCAGTATTTT. It is translated as CAWSVGRGTDTQYF.

This clonotype was seen at least ten times. CDR3 DNA: TGTGCCAGCAGTCCTCAAGCGGGCTCCTACAATGAGCAGTTCTTC. It yields the protein CASSPQAGSYNEQFF. The chain is built from TRBV27 and TRBJ2-1; a possible D gene is TRBD2 (6 bases). Trimming pared 5 bases from V and 0 bases from J, leaving 11 bases between. This CDR3 is built from 15 residues. Germline loops: CDR1 MNHEY, CDR2 SMNVEV (reference sequence).

To note about this clonotype: This likely came from a read error, as a far larger clone is one base away. The chain couples TRBV20-1 to TRBJ2-3; possible D gene TRBD1, 6 bases. The J call may be faulty, since TRBJ2-5 better matches the DNA end. Per germline, CDR1 DFQATT and CDR2 SNEGSKA (reference sequence). The CDR3 is 12 amino acids. CDR3 sequence: CSARTDAWTQYF. The CDR3 DNA follows: TGCAGTGCAAGGACAGATGCTTGGACCCAGTACTTC.

This clonotype occurred once. A read error may explain this, as a much larger clone is one base away. The chain recombines TRBV12-3 or TRBV12-4 with TRBJ2-1; no clear D. The CDR3 has 15 amino acids. DNA for the CDR3: TGTGCCAGCAGACCTGACCGCGGTTCCTACAATGGGCAGTTCTTC. Translated: CASRPDRGSYNGQFF.